This paragraph reports one T cell receptor beta chain. These data originate in a study of blood T cell repertoires in COVID-19. Across the whole study: Specimens from acute and convalescent COVID-19 originated in the United States, Italy and Spain. From T cells, B-cell-depleted T cells, or PBMCs came the material, which was cDNA or gDNA.

As originally analysed: Cell counts per sample came from amplifying reference gene primers. Repertoires were generated with immunoSEQ multiplex PCR, while TCRdb's copy carries only in-frame clones and drops some. V and J calls and clone size are copied from that table; D and trimming were computed from the DNA. Of about 85,000 clones listed, 89% are singletons. The receptor's source is a man in his forties or fifties with acute or convalescent COVID-19. The sequenced material came from peripheral blood.

DNA for the CDR3: TGTGCCAGCACCTGGACATTAAGCTCCTACAATGAGCAGTTCTTC. It codes for CASTWTLSSYNEQFF. V is TRBV3-1 (or the pseudogene TRBV3-2) and J is TRBJ2-1; a weak D match, TRBD1 (5 bases). V gave up 7 bases and J gave up 0 bases, with 13 bases separating them. Germline values: CDR1 LGHDT, CDR2 YNNKEL (reference sequence). The CDR3 is 15 residues long.